This TCR beta chain was documented in a study of blood T cell repertoires in COVID-19. Background on the study: Sites in the United States, Italy and Spain provided acute and convalescent COVID-19 samples.

Under the authors' procedure: Amplifying reference gene primers gave estimates of nucleated cell counts. The method was immunoSEQ multiplex PCR; TCRdb's version includes in-frame clones alone and lacks a portion of them. That table furnishes V, J and clone size, whereas the DNA furnished D and trimming. The sample shows about 180,000 clones, over 75% of them seen only once. The CDR3 has 12 amino acids. Germline-derived CDR1 and CDR2 are MDHEN and SYDVKM. Trimming removed 8 bases at V and 6 bases at J, with 12 bases between. The source is a woman aged 18-30 years who had recovered from COVID-19. The chain joins TRBV28 to TRBJ2-3; D is ambiguous. The sample was PBMCs or T cells enriched from blood (not recorded which). CDR3 nucleotide sequence: TGTGCCAGCCAAGTCGCGTCGGATACGCAGTATTTT. Translation gives CASQVASDTQYF.